Listed here are 11 T cell receptor beta chains from one sample, sequenced in a study of CD4 T cells in relation to SARS-CoV-2 and coronaviruses. CD4+ T cells from unexposed donors were obtained before the COVID-19 pandemic (2011-2018). The cells were cultured for 10 days before CD4+ T cells were isolated. Their antigens remain unidentified. Data came from immunoSEQ multiplex PCR; TCRdb stores just in-frame clones and leaves some out. The sample shows under 25,000 clones, about 71% of them seen only once. Sequenced: CD4+ T cells from PBMCs, cultured in vitro. The receptors stem from a human donor in good health.

The count of this clone is one. The chain combines TRBV2 with TRBJ2-5; D gene ambiguous. V was cut by 4 bases and J by 3 bases, with 15 bases left in between. The CDR3 is made up of 15 amino acids. Germline V lookup: CDR1 SNHLY, CDR2 FYNNEI. As DNA, the CDR3 is TGTGCCAGCAGTGTCGAAAAGATCGTAAAAGAGACCCAGTACTTC. This gives the protein CASSVEKIVKETQYF.

This chain uses TRBV3-1 (or the pseudogene TRBV3-2) with TRBJ2-4, with 7 bases lining up with TRBD2. Germline V lookup: CDR1 LGHDT, CDR2 YNNKEL (reference sequence). The CDR3 loop spans 14 amino acids. Germline trimming cut 1 base from V and 8 bases from J; bases unmatched to any gene: 5. The CDR3 region is CASSQGKGRDIQYF. As DNA, the CDR3 is TGTGCCAGCAGCCAAGGGAAGGGGAGGGACATTCAGTACTTC.

This rearrangement joins TRBV18 to TRBJ2-7; D call uncertain. Germline V gene sequence: CDR1 KGHSH, CDR2 LQKENI. The CDR3 runs to 15 residues. V was shortened by 3 bases and J by 0 bases, with 12 bases between the two germline ends. The CDR3 coding sequence is TGTGCCAGCTCACCCACCGGGCCCAGCTCCTACGAGCAGTACTTC. Its protein is CASSPTGPSSYEQYF.

The V call is TRBV6-2 or TRBV6-3, the J call TRBJ2-7, with TRBD1 identical over 8 bases. There are 13 residues in the CDR3. Trimming removed 5 bases from V and 3 bases from J; junction bases left unmatched: 3. CDR1 is MNHEY and CDR2 is SVGEGT in the germline V gene. CDR3 loop: CASSGTGGYEQYF. CDR3 sequence (DNA): TGTGCCAGCAGTGGGACAGGAGGCTACGAGCAGTACTTC.

This sequence joins TRBV7-6 and TRBJ1-3; 9 bases align to TRBD1. The CDR3 contains 18 residues. The germline V gene encodes CDR1 SGHVS and CDR2 FNYEAQ. V lost 3 bases to trimming and J lost 0 bases; unmatched junction nucleotides: 9. The CDR3 DNA sequence: TGTGCCAGCAGCTTCCTAGAGGGACAGGGCCTCTCTGGAAACACCATATATTTT. Its protein is CASSFLEGQGLSGNTIYF.

The chain is built from TRBV6-5 and TRBJ1-3; D call uncertain. V lost 6 bases and J 0 bases, leaving 6 bases between the germline ends. Germline V gene lookup returns CDR1 MNHEY and CDR2 SVGAGI. This CDR3 is built from 13 residues. The CDR3 DNA is TGTGCCAGCAGGTATAGCTCTGGAAACACCATATATTTT. Protein: CASRYSSGNTIYF.

The chain carries TRBV3-1 (or the pseudogene TRBV3-2) and TRBJ2-5; 7 bases line up with TRBD2. CDR1 and CDR2 (germline): LGHDT, YNNKEL (reference sequence). This CDR3 spans 15 amino acids. V lost 4 bases and J lost 5; bases outside the gene matches: 10. DNA of the CDR3: TGTGCCAGCAGCCGTCAGGACTTCGGGGGGGAGACCCAGTACTTC. This codes for CASSRQDFGGETQYF.

V gene TRBV4-3 combines with J gene TRBJ2-3; 8 bases agree with TRBD2. CDR3 size: 18 residues. V lost 2 bases and J lost 1; bases outside the gene matches: 11. Germline CDR1 LGHNA, CDR2 YSLEER. The CDR3 loop is CASSQLSGGAGGTDTQYF. In DNA, the CDR3 is TGCGCCAGCAGCCAACTGTCAGGTGGAGCGGGGGGCACAGATACGCAGTATTTT.

This chain joins TRBV4-3 and TRBJ1-6, with a possible D match to TRBD1 (6 bases). This CDR3 has 15 amino acids. CDR1 and CDR2 from the germline V gene are LGHNA and YSLEER. V lost 0 bases and J lost 5, with 8 bases in between. CDR3 coding DNA: TGCGCCAGCAGCCAAGACAGGGGCGATAATTCACCCCTCCACTTT. This codes for CASSQDRGDNSPLHF.

This chain connects TRBV19 to TRBJ2-1, with 7 bases lining up with TRBD2. Germline CDR1 reads LNHDA; CDR2 reads SQIVND (reference sequence). The CDR3 extends over 15 amino acids. J was trimmed by 7 bases and V by 10 bases; bases with no gene match: 16. CDR3 residues: CATLPAGEVGNEQFF. Written as DNA, the CDR3 is TGTGCCACCCTTCCGGCGGGAGAGGTGGGGAATGAGCAGTTCTTC.

The chain recombines TRBV6-5 with TRBJ2-7; possible D gene TRBD2, 6 bases. V lost 9 bases, J lost 3 bases, and 15 bases lay in between. The CDR3 is 13 residues long. In germline, CDR1 is MNHEY, CDR2 SVGAGI. The CDR3 is CASSSGQSYEQYF. Written as DNA, the CDR3 is TGTGCCAGTAGTAGCGGCCAAAGCTACGAGCAGTACTTC.